What follows are 15 T cell receptor beta chains derived from one specimen sequenced in a study of blood T cell repertoires in COVID-19. The data were produced by immunoSEQ multiplex PCR, yet TCRdb's version contains in-frame clones alone and is incomplete. The profile shows nearly 200,000 clones, roughly nine tenths of them singletons. Sequenced input: PBMCs or T cells enriched from blood (not recorded which). The receptor source for this set is a woman under 30 who had recovered from COVID-19.

V and J are TRBV25-1 and TRBJ2-6, with 7 bases identical to TRBD1. After removal of 4 bases from V and 2 bases from J, the junction contained 2 bases not matched to a gene. In germline, CDR1 is MGHDK, CDR2 SYGVNS. This CDR3 spans 15 amino acids. The CDR3 DNA reads TGTGCCAGCAGTGCGACAGGGACTGGGGCCAACGTCCTGACTTTC. Its translation is CASSATGTGANVLTF.

V is TRBV13 and J is TRBJ2-1; 8 nucleotides align to TRBD2. This CDR3 is built from 16 residues. Germline assignment: CDR1 PRHDT and CDR2 FYEKMQ (reference sequence). With V trimmed by 1 base and J by 5 bases, 7 bases remained unmatched. Here the CDR3 reads CASSLARLATHNEQFF. The CDR3 nucleotides are TGTGCCAGCAGCTTAGCCCGACTAGCGACGCACAATGAGCAGTTCTTC.

The chain recombines TRBV6-5 with TRBJ1-5; D uncertain. CDR3 length equals 13 residues. From germline, CDR1 is MNHEY and CDR2 SVGAGI. V was trimmed by 6 bases and J by 0 bases, leaving 6 bases between them. As DNA, the CDR3 is TGTGCCAGCAGGGAGTATAGCAATCAGCCCCAGCATTTT. Translation gives CASREYSNQPQHF.

The chain has TRBV28 and TRBJ1-1; 9 positions match TRBD1. CDR1 is MDHEN and CDR2 is SYDVKM in the germline V gene. J gave up 4 bases and V 5 bases, and 8 bases lay outside the gene matches. This CDR3 contains 15 residues. The CDR3 region has the DNA TGTGCCAGCAGTATCTCACAGGGGGCAGGCACTGAAGCTTTCTTT. Its protein is CASSISQGAGTEAFF.

The chain couples TRBV6-1 to TRBJ2-5; TRBD2 might be the D (7 bases). V was clipped by 2 bases and J by 5 bases, with 21 bases between them. The CDR3 runs to 17 residues. Per the germline V gene, CDR1 is MNHNS and CDR2 is SASEGT. The CDR3 spells CASSEPAAGARGETQYF. The CDR3, as DNA: TGTGCCAGCAGTGAACCCGCGGCGGGGGCGCGGGGGGAGACCCAGTACTTC.

The chain joins TRBV28 to TRBJ1-6; D is perhaps TRBD1 (6 bases). Trimming stripped 2 bases from V and 10 bases from J, with 12 bases between. This CDR3 is 14 amino acids long. Germline V gene sequence: CDR1 MDHEN, CDR2 SYDVKM. CDR3 loop: CASSLLNRVSPLHF. The CDR3 DNA sequence: TGTGCCAGCAGTTTACTTAACAGGGTCTCACCCCTCCACTTT.

The gene calls are TRBV30 and TRBJ2-2; D is perhaps TRBD1 (6 bases). Germline V gene data show CDR1 as GTSNPN and CDR2 as SVGIG (reference sequence). Trimming left V 5 bases short and J 0 bases short, with 10 bases between. The CDR3 spans 14 residues. The chain's CDR3 is CAWRGQPNTGELFF. Written as DNA, the CDR3 is TGTGCCTGGCGTGGACAGCCGAACACCGGGGAGCTGTTTTTT. Supplemented by reference TRBV30 and TRBJ2-2, the full variable domain reads SQTIHQWPATLVQPVGSPLSLECTVEGTSNPNLYWYRQAAGRGLQLLFYSVGIGQISSEVPQNLSASRPQDRQFILSSKKLLLSDSGFYLCAWRGQPNTGELFFGEGSRLTVL.

This chain links TRBV5-1 with TRBJ1-6, with a weak D call TRBD1 (5 bases). V lost 4 bases, J lost 10 bases, and 12 bases lay in between. Germline lookup yields CDR1 SGHRS and CDR2 YFSETQ. The CDR3 is made up of 13 amino acids. The CDR3 DNA sequence: TGCGCCAGCAGCGACGGGGGTGAGTCACCCCTCCACTTT. Translated, it gives CASSDGGESPLHF.

The chain links TRBV4-1 to TRBJ2-5, with 13 bases aligning to TRBD2. Germline V gives CDR1 MGHRA, CDR2 YSYEKL. The CDR3 extends over 16 amino acids. J was trimmed by 1 base and V by 1 base; bases with no gene match: 0. The CDR3 loop is CASSQGTSGGQETQYF. For the CDR3, the DNA is TGCGCCAGCAGCCAAGGGACTAGCGGGGGCCAAGAGACCCAGTACTTC.

The chain employs TRBV5-1 and TRBJ1-1; 7 bases fit TRBD1. With V trimmed by 4 bases and J by 1 base, 7 bases remained unmatched. Germline V gene data show CDR1 as SGHRS and CDR2 as YFSETQ. CDR3 size: 15 residues. In nucleotides, the CDR3 is TGCGCCAGCAGCAAGAGGACAGGTCCGAACACTGAAGCTTTCTTT. The encoded protein is CASSKRTGPNTEAFF.

The chain joins TRBV7-9 to TRBJ1-5; no clear D. V gave up 3 bases and J gave up 2 bases, with 8 bases separating them. Looked up from germline, CDR1 is SEHNR and CDR2 is FQNEAQ (reference sequence). This CDR3 contains 14 residues. This CDR3 reads CASSLSDGNQPQHF. The DNA for the CDR3 is TGTGCCAGCAGCTTGAGTGATGGCAATCAGCCCCAGCATTTT.

The CDR3: CASSFTLYGGTDTQYF. The CDR3 DNA sequence: TGCGCCAGCAGCTTCACCCTCTATGGAGGCACAGATACGCAGTATTTT. The chain couples TRBV5-1 to TRBJ2-3; D is unresolved. V was clipped by 2 bases and J by 1 base, with 14 bases between them. Germline assignment: CDR1 SGHRS and CDR2 YFSETQ. This CDR3 is 16 amino acids long.

V and J are TRBV19 and TRBJ1-1, with D perhaps matching TRBD1 (5 bases). The CDR3 is 11 amino acids. V was trimmed by 10 bases and J by 6 bases, leaving 12 bases between them. CDR1 LNHDA and CDR2 SQIVND come from the germline V gene (reference sequence). CDR3 amino acids: CAIQGSPEAFF. In nucleotides, the CDR3 is TGTGCCATTCAGGGAAGTCCTGAAGCTTTCTTT.

The chain has TRBV29-1 and TRBJ1-1; TRBD1 aligns across 8 bases. Germline V gene lookup returns CDR1 SQVTM and CDR2 ANQGSEA. The length of the CDR3 is 12 residues. V lost 7 bases, J lost 10 bases, and 11 bases stayed unmatched. CDR3 residues: CSAHPGGDRAFF. CDR3 DNA: TGCAGCGCCCATCCAGGGGGCGATAGAGCTTTCTTT.

The chain links TRBV27 to TRBJ2-7; a weak D match, TRBD1 (6 bases). The V gene's germline CDR1 is MNHEY and CDR2 SMNVEV (reference sequence). The CDR3 runs 13 residues. The ends were cut back, 6 bases at V and 0 bases at J, with 9 bases in the middle. CDR3 sequence: CASSQQGSYEQYF. The CDR3 nucleotides are TGTGCCAGCAGCCAACAGGGCTCCTACGAGCAGTACTTC.